This is a list of T cell receptor beta chains from one sample in a study of T cell changes during pregnancy in multiple sclerosis. Using immunoSEQ multiplex PCR, the repertoire was profiled, and TCRdb retains in-frame clones only, with some absent. The sample has 58,000 or so clones, around nine tenths seen once. Sequenced material: CD4+ T cells from peripheral blood mononuclear cells, taken in the third trimester of pregnancy. Every receptor here comes from a female donor with multiple sclerosis, enrolled in a pregnancy study. The CDR3 runs from the conserved cysteine through the conserved F or W. D genes are given only for firm matches. Part of the rows lack a size; the others show once, few, many or a class for expanded clones.

J gene,V gene,clone size,D gene,CDR3 DNA,CDR3 protein
TRBJ1-2,TRBV6-5,once,.,TGTGCCAGCAGTTATTCCTGGGGGCCGGGCTATGGCTACACCTTC,CASSYSWGPGYGYTF
TRBJ2-7,TRBV7-2,.,TRBD1,TGTGCCAGCAGCCGAAGACAGGGGGCCAACGAGCAGTACTTC,CASSRRQGANEQYF
TRBJ1-2,TRBV2,.,.,TGTGCCAGCAGTGAAACCGGTTTGAGGGGCTACACCTTC,CASSETGLRGYTF
TRBJ2-3,TRBV6-1,.,TRBD2,TGTGCCAGCCGGAGCGGGGGGGGCACAGATACGCAGTATTTT,CASRSGGGTDTQYF
TRBJ2-5,TRBV15,.,.,TGTGCCACCAGCAGAGATGGGGGGACCCGAGAGACCCAGTACTTC,CATSRDGGTRETQYF
TRBJ2-7,TRBV5-1,.,TRBD1,TGCGCCAGCAGCACGGGACAGGGTTCTTACGAGCAGTACTTC,CASSTGQGSYEQYF
TRBJ2-5,TRBV11-2,.,.,TGTGCCACGAGGGGGGGCCGGGAGACCCAGTACTTC,CATRGGRETQYF
TRBJ2-5,TRBV11-2,.,TRBD2,TGTGCCAGCAGCGAGACTAGCCCTTTAGGATTGGGGACCCAGTACTTC,CASSETSPLGLGTQYF
TRBJ2-7,TRBV5-1,.,TRBD1,TGCGCCAGCAGGGGACAGGGGAGCTCCTACGAGCAGTACTTC,CASRGQGSSYEQYF
TRBJ1-5,TRBV6-5,.,TRBD1,TGTGCCAGCAGTGGGGGACAGTATAGCAATCAGCCCCAGCATTTT,CASSGGQYSNQPQHF
TRBJ2-5,TRBV6-1,.,TRBD1,TGTGCCAGCGGGACAGGGATGTCTGAGACCCAGTACTTC,CASGTGMSETQYF
TRBJ2-3,TRBV10-3,.,TRBD2,TGTGCCACCAACACAGCGGGGGGGCCAGATACGCAGTATTTT,CATNTAGGPDTQYF
TRBJ1-3,TRBV9,.,.,TGTGCCAGCAGCGACCCACAGGGTTCGGCTGGAAACACCATATATTTT,CASSDPQGSAGNTIYF
TRBJ1-2,TRBV4-1,.,.,TGCGCCAGCAGCCAAGTTGGCGGGGGAGGCTACACCTTC,CASSQVGGGGYTF
TRBJ1-3,TRBV7-9,.,TRBD1,TGTGCCAGCAGCTTATCACAGGGGCTGAAAAACACCATATATTTT,CASSLSQGLKNTIYF
TRBJ2-7,TRBV10-3,.,TRBD1,TGTGCCATCAGTGAGGCCGCCGGGACAGCTAACGAGCAGTACTTC,CAISEAAGTANEQYF
TRBJ2-7,TRBV10-3,.,TRBD2,TGTGCCATCAGTGAGATGTGGCGGGGGGGCAAGTACGAGCAGTACTTC,CAISEMWRGGKYEQYF
TRBJ2-2,TRBV11-3,.,.,TGTGCCAGCAGCTTACAACTAGACACCGGGGAGCTGTTTTTT,CASSLQLDTGELFF
TRBJ2-1,TRBV10-3,.,TRBD2,TGTGCCATCAGTGTCGCAACTAGCGGGGGGTATGAGCAGTTCTTC,CAISVATSGGYEQFF
TRBJ1-6,TRBV9,.,.,TGTGCCAGCAGCCCCGCCAGCTCCTATAATTCACCCCTCCACTTT,CASSPASSYNSPLHF
TRBJ2-7,TRBV29-1,.,.,TGCAGCGTGGAGGGACGGCAAGGCTACGAGCAGTACTTC,CSVEGRQGYEQYF
TRBJ2-2,TRBV4-1,.,.,TGCGCCAGCAGCTTCATGGGGGGTGCCGGGGAGCTGTTTTTT,CASSFMGGAGELFF
TRBJ1-4,TRBV6-5,.,.,TGTGCCAGCAGTTCCCCCGGCAGGGTCGGTGAAAAACTGTTTTTT,CASSSPGRVGEKLFF
TRBJ1-3,TRBV7-9,few,.,TGTGCCAGCAAAGGGAGGTCTGGAAACACCATATATTTT,CASKGRSGNTIYF
TRBJ2-7,TRBV19,once,.,TGTGCCAGTAGTAGAGGGCTTGTGTACGAGCAGTACTTC,CASSRGLVYEQYF
TRBJ1-3,TRBV15,once,TRBD1,TGTGCCACCAGCTCCCGGACAGGGGGAAACACCATATATTTT,CATSSRTGGNTIYF
TRBJ1-3,TRBV6-1,.,.,TGTGCCAGCAGTGATATCCCCCGTCCTGGAAACACCATATATTTT,CASSDIPRPGNTIYF
TRBJ1-4,TRBV5-6,.,.,TGTGCCAGCAGCTTGGCCGTTATTCCTGAAAAACTGTTTTTT,CASSLAVIPEKLFF
TRBJ1-1,TRBV6-5,.,.,TGTGCCAGCAGCCATACCCCCGGAGGATACACTGAAGCTTTCTTT,CASSHTPGGYTEAFF
TRBJ1-6,TRBV7-3,.,TRBD1,TGTGCCAGCAGCTTAGATGGGACAGAATACTCACCCCTCCACTTT,CASSLDGTEYSPLHF
TRBJ2-1,TRBV27,once,TRBD1,TGTGCCAGCAGCCGGACAGGGGCGAGTATTTACAATGAGCAGTTCTTC,CASSRTGASIYNEQFF
TRBJ1-1,TRBV12-5,.,.,TGTGCTAGTGGCAACTCGGGGGGCACTGAAGCTTTCTTT,CASGNSGGTEAFF
TRBJ1-6,TRBV15,.,.,TGTGCCACCAGCAGAGATCAGGAGGGATCACCCCTCCACTTT,CATSRDQEGSPLHF
TRBJ1-2,TRBV5-1,.,TRBD1,TGCGCCAGCAGCTTGGACGGACAGGGACGAGGTGGCTACACCTTC,CASSLDGQGRGGYTF
TRBJ1-2,TRBV5-4,.,TRBD1,TGTGCCAGCAGCTTAGGGGGGACAGGGTCTTTCAACTATGGCTACACCTTC,CASSLGGTGSFNYGYTF
TRBJ2-3,TRBV5-6,.,.,TGTGCCAGCAGCTTGTGGCTCCGCAGGGACGGAGGGTCAGATACGCAGTATTTT,CASSLWLRRDGGSDTQYF
TRBJ2-3,TRBV7-2,once,TRBD2,TGTGCCAGCAGCCTCGGGGCGGGGGACACAGATACGCAGTATTTT,CASSLGAGDTDTQYF
TRBJ2-3,TRBV11-2,.,TRBD2,TGTGCCAGCAGCCCCACTAGCGGGGCCATACACCTGACAGATACGCAGTATTTT,CASSPTSGAIHLTDTQYF
TRBJ1-3,TRBV5-1,once,TRBD1,TGCGCCAGCAGCTTGCCGGGACAGGGGAGCTCTGGAAACACCATATATTTT,CASSLPGQGSSGNTIYF
TRBJ1-5,TRBV5-1,.,.,TGCGCCAGCAGCTTGGCCCCCGGTCAGCCCCAGCATTTT,CASSLAPGQPQHF
TRBJ2-3,TRBV9,once,.,TGTGCCAGCAGCGGTAGGGAGGGGGGCGCTTCGGATACGCAGTATTTT,CASSGREGGASDTQYF
TRBJ2-3,TRBV6-5,.,TRBD2,TGTGCCAGCAGCACGACTAGCGGGGGATCGGATACGCAGTATTTT,CASSTTSGGSDTQYF
TRBJ1-1,TRBV4-1,.,.,TGCGCCAGCAGCCAAGAAACGGGGGGGGAGGTGGGAGCTTTCTTT,CASSQETGGEVGAFF
TRBJ1-6,TRBV7-9,.,.,TGTGCCAGCAGCCCGGTCGGGAGCTCCTATAATTCACCCCTCCACTTT,CASSPVGSSYNSPLHF
TRBJ1-5,TRBV2,.,TRBD1,TGTGCCAGCAGTGAAGTAGGACAGGGGGCAAGGGGTCAGCCCCAGCATTTT,CASSEVGQGARGQPQHF
TRBJ2-7,TRBV6-1,.,.,TGTGCCAGCATCGGGGTGGGCTACGAGCAGTACTTC,CASIGVGYEQYF
TRBJ1-5,TRBV7-9,.,.,TGTGCCAGCAGTTCTAATACAGGGTACAATCAGCCCCAGCATTTT,CASSSNTGYNQPQHF